A single sample gave rise to the 14 T cell receptor beta chains below, sequenced in a study of regulatory T cells in long-lasting Graves disease. To make TCR beta libraries, researchers used iRepertoire HTBI primers and Arm-PCR of CDR3 regions. MiXCR was run by TCRdb on the multiplex PCR reads, yielding one entry per CDR3 protein. Altogether some 230,000 distinct CDR3 sequences are present, approximately 20% being singletons, with the ten largest covering more than 20%. Noted time point: newly diagnosed GD, antithyroid drugs for less than 3 months. Preparation of the TCR library used RNA extracted from PBMCs. This specimen was peripheral blood mononuclear cells (PBMCs), taken at new diagnosis, from a patient treated with antithyroid drugs. The receptors derive from a female donor with Graves disease.

At least ten counts were recorded for this clonotype. The gene calls are TRBV30 and TRBJ2-1; TRBD2 matches 8 bases. Germline V gives CDR1 GTSNPN, CDR2 SVGIG (reference sequence). The CDR3 is 14 amino acids. V shed 0 bases and J 4 bases; nucleotides not matched to a gene: 2. The CDR3 is CAWSVLAEYNEQFF. The CDR3 DNA sequence: TGTGCCTGGAGTGTACTAGCGGAATACAATGAGCAGTTCTTC. The complete variable domain, with remaining parts taken from reference TRBV30 and TRBJ2-1, reads SQTIHQWPATLVQPVGSPLSLECTVEGTSNPNLYWYRQAAGRGLQLLFYSVGIGQISSEVPQNLSASRPQDRQFILSSKKLLLSDSGFYLCAWSVLAEYNEQFFGPGTRLTVL.

In this sample, this clonotype turned up many times. The chain combines TRBV18 with TRBJ2-7; maybe TRBD2 (5 bases). The CDR3 loop spans 14 amino acids. V was clipped by 2 bases and J by 5 bases, with 13 bases between them. Germline lookup yields CDR1 KGHSH and CDR2 LQKENI. As DNA, the CDR3 is TGTGCCAGCTCACCAAGAGGCAGCGGAGACGAGCAGTACTTC. It encodes CASSPRGSGDEQYF.

This clonotype was counted many times. The genes are TRBV12-3 or TRBV12-4 and TRBJ2-2, with D possibly called TRBD1 or TRBD2 (5 bases each). The CDR3 spans 13 residues. Between the trimmed V and J ends, which lost 9 bases and 4 bases, there was a span of 12 bases. The CDR3 reads CASDGGFTGELFF. CDR3 DNA: TGTGCCAGTGATGGGGGTTTCACCGGGGAGCTGTTTTTT.

This clonotype was observed a handful of times. The V gene is TRBV5-4, the J gene TRBJ2-2; 8 bases match TRBD2. The V gene's germline CDR1 is SGHNT and CDR2 YYREEE (reference sequence). Trimming removed 6 bases from V and 7 bases from J; junction bases left unmatched: 14. The CDR3 covers 16 residues. This chain's CDR3 is CASTRGGREEDGELFF. The CDR3 region has the DNA TGTGCCAGCACCCGCGGGGGGCGGGAGGAGGACGGGGAGCTGTTTTTT.

This clonotype was recorded at least ten times. This chain connects TRBV3-1 to TRBJ1-4, with unresolved D. Trimming removed 4 bases from V and 10 bases from J, with 16 bases in between. This CDR3 contains 14 residues. Germline V gene lookup returns CDR1 LGHDT and CDR2 YNNKEL (reference sequence). Written as DNA, the CDR3 is TGTGCCAGCAGCCTCAATCGCAACCATGGAAAACTGTTTTTT. It translates to CASSLNRNHGKLFF. Filled out from reference TRBV3-1 and TRBJ1-4, the complete variable domain reads DTAVSQTPKYLVTQMGNDKSIKCEQNLGHDTMYWYKQDSKKFLKIMFSYNNKELIINETVPNRFSPKSPDKAHLNLHINSLELGDSAVYFCASSLNRNHGKLFFGSGTQLSVL.

This rearrangement joins TRBV6-2 or TRBV6-3 to TRBJ2-3; D gene ambiguous. The CDR3 has 13 amino acids. CDR1 MNHEY and CDR2 SVGEGT come from the germline V gene. V lost 3 bases and J 3 bases, leaving 7 bases between the germline ends. CDR3 loop: CASSYTETDTQYF. CDR3 DNA sequence: TGTGCCAGCAGTTATACGGAGACAGATACGCAGTATTTT.

This clonotype was seen repeatedly, ten times or more. The J gene is TRBJ2-7, the V gene TRBV10-3, with 14 positions matching TRBD2. The germline V gene has CDR1 ENHRY and CDR2 SYGVKD. Trimming at V came to 9 bases and at J to 6 bases, leaving 4 bases not matched to a gene. This CDR3 has 13 amino acids. The CDR3 reads CAMSGTSGGEQYF. The CDR3 DNA sequence: TGTGCCATGTCCGGGACTAGCGGGGGCGAGCAGTACTTC.

This clonotype has ten or more counts. This chain joins TRBV11-3 and TRBJ2-1; D gene uncertain. This CDR3 has 15 amino acids. Germline CDR1 and CDR2: SGHNT and YENEEA. Trimming pared 0 bases from V and 8 bases from J, leaving 14 bases between. The CDR3 region is CASSLDVSSGDEQFF. The CDR3 nucleotides are TGTGCCAGCAGCTTAGATGTCAGCTCCGGCGATGAGCAGTTCTTC.

This clonotype has at least ten counts. This chain uses TRBV7-9 with TRBJ2-5; no definite D call. V lost 8 bases, J lost 1 base, and 14 bases lay in between. The CDR3 contains 14 residues. CDR1 is SEHNR and CDR2 is FQNEAQ in the germline V gene (reference sequence). CDR3 DNA sequence: TGTGCCAGCCGGACCATTTACTCCCAAGAGACCCAGTACTTC. Its translation is CASRTIYSQETQYF.

Ten or more counts support this clonotype. The chain combines TRBV20-1 with TRBJ2-5, with 11 bases aligning to TRBD2. This CDR3 is built from 16 residues. The germline gives CDR1 DFQATT, CDR2 SNEGSKA (reference sequence). After removal of 7 bases from V and 5 bases from J, the junction contained 15 bases not matched to a gene. The CDR3 DNA sequence: TGCAGTGGGGAAGCCTTAGCGGGAGGGAAGGGGGAGACCCAGTACTTC. This translates into CSGEALAGGKGETQYF.

J is TRBJ2-1 and V is TRBV27; 9 positions agree with TRBD1. The J call may be mistaken, given a closer DNA end match to TRBJ2-7. From germline, CDR1 is MNHEY and CDR2 SMNVEV (reference sequence). CDR3 length equals 16 residues. This CDR3 is CASSILPGQGAYEQYF. CDR3 DNA: TGTGCCAGCAGCATATTACCGGGACAGGGAGCCTACGAGCAGTACTTC.

This chain connects TRBV6-1 to TRBJ2-7, with TRBD1 as a possible D gene (5 bases). This CDR3 spans 14 amino acids. The germline V and J ends were trimmed by 6 bases and 2 bases, with 14 bases remaining between them. CDR1 MNHNS and CDR2 SASEGT come from the germline V gene. CDR3 nucleotides: TGTGCCAGCAGAGTTGGAAGGGGAACCTACGAGCAGTACTTC. Translating gives CASRVGRGTYEQYF.

This clonotype occurred many times. The chain recombines TRBV4-3 with TRBJ2-7, with 8 nucleotides matching TRBD2. Trimming took 1 base from V and 2 from J; bases not matched to a gene: 4. Germline assignment: CDR1 LGHNA and CDR2 YSLEER. This CDR3 region has 15 residues. CDR3 sequence (DNA): TGCGCCAGCAGCCAAGTACTAGCGGAACCCTACGAGCAGTACTTC. Translated: CASSQVLAEPYEQYF.

This clonotype came up many times. The rearrangement links TRBV20-1 to TRBJ1-1, with a tentative D call TRBD1 (6 bases). The CDR3 runs to 14 residues. V shed 3 bases and J shed 0 bases, with 11 bases lying between them. Per germline, CDR1 DFQATT and CDR2 SNEGSKA (reference sequence). As DNA, the CDR3 is TGCAGTGCTAGGACAGGTAGCATGAACACTGAAGCTTTCTTT. Amino acids: CSARTGSMNTEAFF.